A selection of T cell receptor beta chains follows, all from one sample in a study of vaccination effects on CD4 cells after COVID-19. Their antigens are not known. TCRdb's copy holds only in-frame clones and misses some; the assay was immunoSEQ multiplex PCR. Of more than 65,000 clones listed, approximately 80% are singletons. The material sequenced was CD4+ T cells from PBMCs cultured with HCoV-229E spike peptides, taken after COVID-19 vaccination. The receptors stem from a human donor who received a COVID-19 vaccine. The CDR3 runs from the conserved cysteine through the conserved F or W. Each record gives: CDR3 DNA, CDR3 protein, J gene, D gene, clone size, V gene. D genes are given only for firm matches. Some rows have no size entry. The others give once, few or many, or a class for an expanded clone.

cdr3_nt: TGTGCCAGCAGCTACACCGGGACACCTTTTTACAATGAGCAGTTCTTC; cdr3_aa: CASSYTGTPFYNEQFF; j_call: TRBJ2-1; d_call: NA; clone_size: NA; v_call: TRBV7-3
cdr3_nt: NA; cdr3_aa: CASSAGTSGQYF; j_call: TRBJ2-5; d_call: NA; clone_size: NA; v_call: TRBV19
cdr3_nt: TGTGCCAGCAGCTTAGGATGGACAGGGGTTTCTTCACCCCTCCACTTT; cdr3_aa: CASSLGWTGVSSPLHF; j_call: TRBJ1-6; d_call: TRBD1; clone_size: NA; v_call: TRBV7-2
cdr3_nt: TGTGCCAGCAGCCGACAGGGTCTGTTCACAGATACGCAGTATTTT; cdr3_aa: CASSRQGLFTDTQYF; j_call: TRBJ2-3; d_call: TRBD1; clone_size: NA; v_call: TRBV5-8
cdr3_nt: TGTGCCAGCAGCTTGGCGCGGACAGGGGGGACAGGAGGCTACACCTTC; cdr3_aa: CASSLARTGGTGGYTF; j_call: TRBJ1-2; d_call: TRBD1; clone_size: NA; v_call: TRBV5-4
cdr3_nt: TGTGCCAGCAGCGCGACATTGACGGGAACAGATACGCAGTATTTT; cdr3_aa: CASSATLTGTDTQYF; j_call: TRBJ2-3; d_call: NA; clone_size: NA; v_call: TRBV9
cdr3_nt: TGTGCCAGCAGCCAAGATTTGTGGGCGGGGGCTGGGGCCAACGTCCTGACTTTC; cdr3_aa: CASSQDLWAGAGANVLTF; j_call: TRBJ2-6; d_call: TRBD2; clone_size: once; v_call: TRBV3-1/TRBV3-2
cdr3_nt: TGTGCCAGCAGCGATTCCGGGACAGGGCGGACCGGGGAGCTGTTTTTT; cdr3_aa: CASSDSGTGRTGELFF; j_call: TRBJ2-2; d_call: TRBD1; clone_size: NA; v_call: TRBV7-9
cdr3_nt: TGTGCCAGCAGCCAGCGCCTCGGGACAGCGTCCTCTGGGGCCAACGTCCTGACTTTC; cdr3_aa: CASSQRLGTASSGANVLTF; j_call: TRBJ2-6; d_call: TRBD1; clone_size: NA; v_call: TRBV4-2
cdr3_nt: TGCGCCAGCAGTGAGGGGAACGGAAACACCATATATTTT; cdr3_aa: CASSEGNGNTIYF; j_call: TRBJ1-3; d_call: NA; clone_size: NA; v_call: TRBV10-2
cdr3_nt: TGTGCCAGTAACACAGAGGGGGCCTCCTACAATGAGCAGTTCTTC; cdr3_aa: CASNTEGASYNEQFF; j_call: TRBJ2-1; d_call: TRBD1; clone_size: NA; v_call: TRBV19
cdr3_nt: TGTGCCAGCAGCGTAGGGCCGGGCAGGGGGTACAATGAGCAGTTCTTC; cdr3_aa: CASSVGPGRGYNEQFF; j_call: TRBJ2-1; d_call: TRBD1; clone_size: NA; v_call: TRBV9
cdr3_nt: TGTGCCAGCAGCTTGGGGACAGACAATGAGCAGTTCTTC; cdr3_aa: CASSLGTDNEQFF; j_call: TRBJ2-1; d_call: NA; clone_size: once; v_call: TRBV5-4
cdr3_nt: TGTGCCAGTAGTATCGCTGATAGCAATCAGCCCCAGCATTTT; cdr3_aa: CASSIADSNQPQHF; j_call: TRBJ1-5; d_call: NA; clone_size: NA; v_call: TRBV19
cdr3_nt: TGTGCCAGCAGTGAAAACCATATTCAAGAGACCCAGTACTTC; cdr3_aa: CASSENHIQETQYF; j_call: TRBJ2-5; d_call: NA; clone_size: once; v_call: TRBV2
cdr3_nt: TGCGCCAGCAGCCAAGGAGTCGACTCTGGAAACACCATATATTTT; cdr3_aa: CASSQGVDSGNTIYF; j_call: TRBJ1-3; d_call: NA; clone_size: NA; v_call: TRBV4-1
cdr3_nt: TGTGCCAGCAGCTCACGGGGCGGAAACACCATATATTTT; cdr3_aa: CASSSRGGNTIYF; j_call: TRBJ1-3; d_call: NA; clone_size: NA; v_call: TRBV7-2
cdr3_nt: TGTGCCAGCAGCTCCCGCCCAGGGGGCCCGACCCAGAACACTGAAGCTTTCTTT; cdr3_aa: CASSSRPGGPTQNTEAFF; j_call: TRBJ1-1; d_call: TRBD1; clone_size: NA; v_call: TRBV7-6
cdr3_nt: TGTGCCAGCAGTGAATGGTACAGAGCTAACTATGGCTACACCTTC; cdr3_aa: CASSEWYRANYGYTF; j_call: TRBJ1-2; d_call: NA; clone_size: NA; v_call: TRBV6-1
cdr3_nt: TGCGCCAGCAGCCAACCGAACAGGGGTACAACTAGCGGGCCTTACAATGAGCAGTTCTTC; cdr3_aa: CASSQPNRGTTSGPYNEQFF; j_call: TRBJ2-1; d_call: TRBD2; clone_size: NA; v_call: TRBV4-1
cdr3_nt: TGTGCCAGCAAATGGACTAGCAGCACAGATACGCAGTATTTT; cdr3_aa: CASKWTSSTDTQYF; j_call: TRBJ2-3; d_call: TRBD2; clone_size: NA; v_call: TRBV27
cdr3_nt: TGTGCCAGCAGGCAAGGGGCAGAGACCCAGTACTTC; cdr3_aa: CASRQGAETQYF; j_call: TRBJ2-5; d_call: NA; clone_size: few; v_call: TRBV2
cdr3_nt: TGTGCCACCAGCAGGTTCCCCGGAGGGGCCCAAGAGACCCAGTACTTC; cdr3_aa: CATSRFPGGAQETQYF; j_call: TRBJ2-5; d_call: NA; clone_size: NA; v_call: TRBV15
cdr3_nt: TGTGCCAGCAGCGTAGGACCACGGGACACCGGGGAGCTGTTTTTT; cdr3_aa: CASSVGPRDTGELFF; j_call: TRBJ2-2; d_call: NA; clone_size: NA; v_call: TRBV9